This T cell receptor (beta chain) was recovered during a study of cytomegalovirus exposure and HLA in healthy donors. PCR used 60 Vbeta primers and 13 Jbeta primers. Method: immunoSEQ multiplex PCR; TCRdb's copy keeps in-frame clones and lacks some. The table records roughly 100,000 clones, about 80% of them present only once. Trimming stripped 4 bases from V and 3 bases from J, with 11 bases between. The V gene's germline CDR1 is SGHRS and CDR2 YFSETQ. The CDR3 spans 13 residues. The sequencing sample was made of PBMCs. The V call is TRBV5-1, the J call TRBJ2-7; possibly TRBD1 for D (6 bases). This TCR came from a female donor in good health and CMV-seropositive. In DNA, the CDR3 is TGCGCCAGCAGCCCACAGGGCCTCTACGAGCAGTACTTC. This encodes CASSPQGLYEQYF.